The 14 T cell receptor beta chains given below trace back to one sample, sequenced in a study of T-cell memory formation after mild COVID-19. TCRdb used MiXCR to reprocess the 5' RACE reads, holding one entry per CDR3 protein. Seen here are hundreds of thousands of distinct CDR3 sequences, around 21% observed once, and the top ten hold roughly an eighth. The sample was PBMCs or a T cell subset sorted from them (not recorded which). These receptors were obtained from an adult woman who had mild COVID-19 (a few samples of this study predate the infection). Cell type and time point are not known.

CDR3 bases: TGTGCCACCAGTTTAAGGGAATCGCAGCCCCAGCATTTT. Protein sequence: CATSLRESQPQHF. The chain joins TRBV24-1 to TRBJ1-5; no definite D call. The CDR3 is made up of 13 amino acids. Trimming removed 6 bases from V and 7 bases from J, with 12 bases in between. Germline loops: CDR1 KGHDR, CDR2 SFDVKD.

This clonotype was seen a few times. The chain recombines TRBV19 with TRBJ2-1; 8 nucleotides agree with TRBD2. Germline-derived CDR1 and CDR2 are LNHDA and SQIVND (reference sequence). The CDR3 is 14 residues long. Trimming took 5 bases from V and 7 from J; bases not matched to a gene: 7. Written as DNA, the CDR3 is TGTGCCAGTAGTCCTTGGACTAGCTCGAATGAGCAGTTCTTC. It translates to CASSPWTSSNEQFF.

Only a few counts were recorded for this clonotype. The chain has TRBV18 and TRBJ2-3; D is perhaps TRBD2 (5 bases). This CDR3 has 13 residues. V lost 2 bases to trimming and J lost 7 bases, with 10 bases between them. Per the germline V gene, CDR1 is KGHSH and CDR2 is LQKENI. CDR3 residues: CASSPSEEYTQYF. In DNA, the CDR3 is TGTGCCAGCTCACCATCGGAGGAGTATACGCAGTATTTT.

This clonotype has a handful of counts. CDR3 nucleotide sequence: TGTGCCAGCAGCCCTCCAGCAGGGGCCGCCCCCGGGTACCGGCAGTACTTC. Translated: CASSPPAGAAPGYRQYF. The chain has TRBV7-9 and TRBJ2-7, with D possibly being TRBD1 (6 bases). The CDR3 consists of 17 residues. The germline V gene encodes CDR1 SEHNR and CDR2 FQNEAQ (reference sequence). The V and J ends lost 5 bases and 9 bases respectively, with 29 bases between them.

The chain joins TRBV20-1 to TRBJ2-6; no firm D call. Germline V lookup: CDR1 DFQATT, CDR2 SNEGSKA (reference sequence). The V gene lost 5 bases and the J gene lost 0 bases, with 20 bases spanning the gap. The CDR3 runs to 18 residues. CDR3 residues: CSAPSAAYPNSGANVLTF. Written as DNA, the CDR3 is TGCAGTGCTCCCTCCGCGGCGTACCCTAACTCTGGGGCCAACGTCCTGACTTTC.

This CDR3 reads CSVNGQGVYEQYF. CDR3 nucleotide sequence: TGCAGCGTTAACGGACAGGGGGTATACGAGCAGTACTTC. This rearrangement joins TRBV29-1 to TRBJ2-7; the match to TRBD1 covers 10 bases. Germline V gives CDR1 SQVTM, CDR2 ANQGSEA. This CDR3 is 13 amino acids long. Losses at the gene ends were 5 bases for V and 4 bases for J; bases not matched to a gene: 5.

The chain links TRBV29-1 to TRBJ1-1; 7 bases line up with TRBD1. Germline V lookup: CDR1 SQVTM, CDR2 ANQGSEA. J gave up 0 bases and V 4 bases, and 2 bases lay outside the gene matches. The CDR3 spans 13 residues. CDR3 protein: CSVGQGLNTEAFF. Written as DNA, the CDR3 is TGCAGCGTTGGACAGGGTCTGAACACTGAAGCTTTCTTT.

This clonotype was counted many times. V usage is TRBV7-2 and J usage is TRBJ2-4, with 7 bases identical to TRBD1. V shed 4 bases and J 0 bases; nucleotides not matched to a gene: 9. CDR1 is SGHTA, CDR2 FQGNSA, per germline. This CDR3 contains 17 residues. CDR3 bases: TGTGCCAGCAGCTACCGGACAGGTTTACTAGCCAAAAACATTCAGTACTTC. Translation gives CASSYRTGLLAKNIQYF.

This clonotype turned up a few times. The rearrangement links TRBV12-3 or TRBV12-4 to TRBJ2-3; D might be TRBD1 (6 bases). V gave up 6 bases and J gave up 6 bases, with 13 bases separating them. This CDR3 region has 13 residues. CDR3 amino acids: CASRQGGWDTQYF. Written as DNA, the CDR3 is TGTGCCAGCAGACAGGGCGGGTGGGATACGCAGTATTTT.

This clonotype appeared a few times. The CDR3 coding sequence is TGTGCCAGCGCGGGGGGCGCAGATACGCAGTATTTT. Protein sequence: CASAGGADTQYF. The chain joins TRBV6-2 or TRBV6-3 to TRBJ2-3, with 8 bases matching TRBD2. V shed 8 bases and J 4 bases; nucleotides not matched to a gene: 2. Germline V gives CDR1 MNHEY, CDR2 SVGEGT. The CDR3 has 12 residues.

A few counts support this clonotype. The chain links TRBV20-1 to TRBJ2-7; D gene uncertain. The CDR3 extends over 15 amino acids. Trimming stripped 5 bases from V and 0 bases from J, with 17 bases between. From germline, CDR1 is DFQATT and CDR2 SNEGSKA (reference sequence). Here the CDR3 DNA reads TGCAGTGCTCACAGACGGGCTTCCAGCTCCTACGAGCAGTACTTC. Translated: CSAHRRASSSYEQYF.

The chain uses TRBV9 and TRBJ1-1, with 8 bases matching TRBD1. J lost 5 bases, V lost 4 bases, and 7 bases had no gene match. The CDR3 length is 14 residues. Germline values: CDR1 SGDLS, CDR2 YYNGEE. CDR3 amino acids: CASSSPQGATEAFF. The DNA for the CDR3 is TGTGCCAGCAGCTCACCTCAGGGGGCGACTGAAGCTTTCTTT. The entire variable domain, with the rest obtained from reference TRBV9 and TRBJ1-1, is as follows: DSGVTQTPKHLITATGQRVTLRCSPRSGDLSVYWYQQSLDQGLQFLIQYYNGEERAKGNILERFSAQQFPDLHSELNLSSLELGDSALYFCASSSPQGATEAFFGQGTRLTVV.

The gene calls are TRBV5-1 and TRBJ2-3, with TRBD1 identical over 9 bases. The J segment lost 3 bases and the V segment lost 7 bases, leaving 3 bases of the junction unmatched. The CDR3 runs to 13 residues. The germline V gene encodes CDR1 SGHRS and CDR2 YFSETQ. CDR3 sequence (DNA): TGCGCCAGCGGGACAGGGTCTACAGATACGCAGTATTTT. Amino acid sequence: CASGTGSTDTQYF.

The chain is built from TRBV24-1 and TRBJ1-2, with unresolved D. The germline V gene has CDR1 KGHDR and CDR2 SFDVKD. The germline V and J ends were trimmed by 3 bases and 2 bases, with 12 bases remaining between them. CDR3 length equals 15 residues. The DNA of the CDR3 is TGTGCCACCAGTGATCCCCGATCAGTAAACTATGGCTACACCTTC. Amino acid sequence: CATSDPRSVNYGYTF.